One and the same sample provided the 19 T cell receptor beta chains below, sequenced in a study of cytomegalovirus exposure and HLA in healthy donors. It was with 60 Vbeta and 13 Jbeta primers that the PCR ran. Measured with immunoSEQ multiplex PCR; TCRdb has only the in-frame clones, and not every one. The sample has about 180,000 clones; under 80% are singletons. The specimen sequenced was PBMCs. These receptors all come from a human donor in good health.

This clone was seen a few times. J is TRBJ2-7 and V is TRBV11-2, with 8 bases that match TRBD2. Germline V gene data show CDR1 as SGHAT and CDR2 as FQNNGV. This CDR3 is 15 amino acids long. Trimming cost V 5 bases and J 1 base; bases outside gene matches: 7. This CDR3 reads CASSPQLAASYEQYF. The CDR3 bases are TGTGCCAGCAGCCCCCAACTAGCGGCTTCCTACGAGCAGTACTTC.

To note about this clone: Relative to the germline gene, one junction end is altered; a read error may explain this. The rearrangement uses TRBV7-7 and TRBJ2-2, with D perhaps matching TRBD2 (7 bases). CDR3 length: 16 residues. The germline CDR1 and CDR2 sequences are SSHAT and FNYEAQ (reference sequence). The CDR3 DNA reads as TGTGCTAGCAGCTCCACCGGGGGGCTGTACACCGGGGAGCTGTTTTTT. Protein sequence: CASSSTGGLYTGELFF. The variable domain in full, completed from reference TRBV7-7 and TRBJ2-2, reads GAGVSQSPRYKVTKRGQDVTLRCDPISSHATLYWYQQALGQGPEFLTYFNYEAQPDKSGLPSDRFSAERPEGSISTLTIQRTEQRDSAMYRCASSSTGGLYTGELFFGEGSRLTVL.

The rearrangement joins TRBV6-7 to TRBJ2-2, with a possible D match to TRBD2 (7 bases). TRBV6-7 is an ORF; its function is uncertain. The CDR3 runs to 15 residues. V was pared by 2 bases and J by 3 bases, with 10 bases between. The CDR3 reads CASSYGGAYTGELFF. The CDR3, as DNA: TGTGCCAGCAGTTACGGGGGGGCTTACACCGGGGAGCTGTTTTTT.

The chain employs TRBV6-6 and TRBJ1-2, with 10 bases that match TRBD1. Trimming cost V 7 bases and J 4 bases; bases outside gene matches: 6. This CDR3 is built from 14 residues. CDR1 MNHNY and CDR2 SVGAGI come from the germline V gene (reference sequence). Here the CDR3 reads CASNTGTGVYGYTF. In nucleotides, the CDR3 is TGTGCCAGCAACACCGGGACAGGGGTCTATGGCTACACCTTC.

The gene calls are TRBV6-5 and TRBJ1-2, with TRBD1 as a possible D gene (6 bases). CDR1 and CDR2 (germline): MNHEY, SVGAGI. This CDR3 is 15 amino acids long. Trimming removed 8 bases at V and 4 bases at J, with 20 bases between. The chain's CDR3 is CASSPTAGASYGYTF. CDR3 coding DNA: TGTGCCAGCTCACCGACGGCGGGGGCGAGCTATGGCTACACCTTC.

In DNA form, the CDR3 reads TGTGCCACCAGCAGAGATTCGGGGAACAATGAGCAGTTCTTC. This codes for CATSRDSGNNEQFF. This chain connects TRBV15 to TRBJ2-1, with a weak D call TRBD2 (5 bases). CDR3 length: 14 residues. CDR1 is LNHNV, CDR2 YYDKDF, per germline (reference sequence). V lost 0 bases, J lost 5 bases, and 8 bases lay in between.

This chain uses TRBV5-1 with TRBJ2-1; D may be TRBD1 (6 bases). The CDR3 spans 17 residues. CDR1 and CDR2 (germline): SGHRS, YFSETQ. V gave up 0 bases and J gave up 6 bases, with 19 bases separating them. DNA of the CDR3: TGCGCCAGCAGCTTGGGCTGGGGACATCCCCTGGGCAATGAGCAGTTCTTC. This encodes CASSLGWGHPLGNEQFF.

The chain recombines TRBV5-1 with TRBJ2-3; 8 bases are shared with TRBD2. From germline, CDR1 is SGHRS and CDR2 YFSETQ. The CDR3 contains 16 residues. V lost 4 bases to trimming and J lost 4 bases; unmatched junction nucleotides: 11. The CDR3 protein is CASSPGVAGSPDTQYF. The DNA of the CDR3 is TGCGCCAGCAGCCCCGGGGTAGCGGGGTCACCAGATACGCAGTATTTT.

This chain joins TRBV6-5 and TRBJ2-3, with D tentatively TRBD2 (6 bases). This CDR3 region has 14 residues. Trimming removed 6 bases at V and 8 bases at J, with 18 bases between. In germline, CDR1 is MNHEY, CDR2 SVGAGI. The CDR3 coding sequence is TGTGCCAGCAGACTTGGGACTGCTCCGGGTACGCAGTATTTT. Encoded protein: CASRLGTAPGTQYF.

This clone was counted between two and nine times. The CDR3 spells CASRSGQGGAYGYTF. The CDR3 DNA is TGTGCCAGCAGATCGGGACAGGGAGGAGCCTATGGCTACACCTTC. The rearrangement uses TRBV14 and TRBJ1-2, with 9 bases matching TRBD1. CDR1 and CDR2 from the germline V gene are SGHDN and FVKESK. With 6 bases clipped from V and 4 bases from J, the junction kept 9 bases outside the gene matches. This CDR3 has 15 residues.

V gene TRBV6-6 combines with J gene TRBJ1-2, with TRBD1 as a possible D gene (5 bases). This CDR3 comprises 14 residues. Germline V gene data show CDR1 as MNHNY and CDR2 as SVGAGI (reference sequence). V lost 5 bases and J lost 1, with 11 bases in between. The CDR3 loop is CASSDSTFNYGYTF. The DNA of the CDR3 is TGTGCCAGCAGTGACAGCACATTTAACTATGGCTACACCTTC.

This sequence joins TRBV19 and TRBJ1-5; D possibly corresponds to TRBD1 (5 bases). The germline V gene has CDR1 LNHDA and CDR2 SQIVND (reference sequence). This CDR3 is built from 16 residues. Trimming stripped 4 bases from V and 0 bases from J, with 13 bases between. CDR3 loop: CASSNPRQISNQPQHF. CDR3 DNA sequence: TGTGCCAGTAGTAACCCCCGACAGATTAGCAATCAGCCCCAGCATTTT. The full variable domain, rest sourced from reference TRBV19 and TRBJ1-5, is DGGITQSPKYLFRKEGQNVTLSCEQNLNHDAMYWYRQDPGQGLRLIYYSQIVNDFQKGDIAEGYSVSREKKESFPLTVTSAQKNPTAFYLCASSNPRQISNQPQHFGDGTRLSIL.

This chain joins TRBV10-3 and TRBJ1-5; D remains unclear. The CDR3 is made up of 14 amino acids. Per the germline V gene, CDR1 is ENHRY and CDR2 is SYGVKD. Trimming took off 6 bases at V and 1 base at J, with 10 bases between the two ends. CDR3 sequence: CAISRDGSNQPQHF. The CDR3 DNA reads as TGTGCCATCAGCCGAGACGGGAGCAATCAGCCCCAGCATTTT.

V usage is TRBV29-1 and J usage is TRBJ1-2; possibly TRBD1 for D (5 bases). From germline, CDR1 is SQVTM and CDR2 ANQGSEA. The CDR3 extends over 11 amino acids. This CDR3 is CGALPNYGYTF. CDR3 sequence (DNA): TGCGGGGCCCTACCTAACTATGGCTACACCTTC.

This clone was detected a few times. The chain combines TRBV6-1 with TRBJ1-1; 7 bases are a match to TRBD1. This CDR3 is 16 amino acids long. V lost 3 bases and J lost 2; bases outside the gene matches: 9. Germline CDR1 reads MNHNS; CDR2 reads SASEGT. The CDR3 DNA reads as TGTGCCAGCAGTGAGACGAGGACAGGTAAAAACACTGAAGCTTTCTTT. It yields the protein CASSETRTGKNTEAFF.

The V call is TRBV9, the J call TRBJ2-2; 10 nucleotides match TRBD2. With V trimmed by 1 base and J by 4 bases, 1 base remained unmatched. Germline values: CDR1 SGDLS, CDR2 YYNGEE. The CDR3 is made up of 15 amino acids. CDR3 residues: CASSVSGGATGELFF. Here the CDR3 DNA reads TGTGCCAGCAGCGTAAGCGGGGGGGCCACCGGGGAGCTGTTTTTT.

The chain employs TRBV11-3 and TRBJ1-1; D gene ambiguous. CDR3 length: 14 residues. The germline V gene has CDR1 SGHNT and CDR2 YENEEA. V lost 4 bases, J lost 5 bases, and 14 bases lay in between. CDR3 amino acids: CASSSPASRTEAFF. As DNA, the CDR3 is TGTGCCAGCAGCTCCCCCGCCTCGAGGACTGAAGCTTTCTTT.

The rearrangement joins TRBV19 to TRBJ2-7, with D maybe TRBD1 (5 bases). Germline lookup yields CDR1 LNHDA and CDR2 SQIVND (reference sequence). The V and J ends lost 1 base and 5 bases respectively, with 9 bases between them. The CDR3 runs 13 residues. CDR3: CASSIVQGNEQYF. CDR3 coding DNA: TGTGCCAGTAGTATAGTTCAGGGAAACGAGCAGTACTTC.

There are a few counts of this clone. The rearrangement joins TRBV7-6 to TRBJ2-1; TRBD1 matches 7 bases. Germline CDR1 is SGHVS and CDR2 is FNYEAQ. The CDR3 has 15 residues. The J segment lost 2 bases and the V segment lost 5 bases, leaving 6 bases of the junction unmatched. In DNA, the CDR3 is TGTGCCAGCAGCCTAACCCAGGGGGCCTACAATGAGCAGTTCTTC. Its protein is CASSLTQGAYNEQFF.